This is a list of T cell receptor beta chains from one sample in a study of graft-versus-host responses after intestinal transplantation. The data were produced by immunoSEQ multiplex PCR, yet TCRdb's version contains in-frame clones alone and is incomplete. The sample has over 75,000 clones; roughly 92% are singletons. These receptors' targets are unknown. This specimen was unstimulated CD8+ T cells sorted from spleen or lymph node cells, taken before transplant. These receptors all come from a human donor who was the organ donor for an intestinal transplant. Each CDR3 is given with its conserved first and last residue. Fields, in order: D gene, clone size, J gene, V gene, CDR3 DNA, CDR3 protein. A D gene is named only where the DNA matches it firmly. Part of the rows lack a size; the others show once, few, many or a class for expanded clones.

- - TRBJ2-7 TRBV5-1 TGCGCCAGCAGCTTCGGGACAACAGACGAGCAGTACTTC CASSFGTTDEQYF
- - TRBJ2-3 TRBV28 TGTGCCAGCAGTTTCGGGTCTGAGGGCACAGATACGCAGTATTTT CASSFGSEGTDTQYF
- - TRBJ1-2 TRBV28 TGTGCCAGCAGTCCTAGCTCCTTTTTGGGTATCGGTTATCGGTATGGCTACACCTTC CASSPSSFLGIGYRYGYTF
TRBD1 - TRBJ2-7 TRBV7-9 TGTGCCAGCACCTTAGACAGGGTCCCCTACGAGCAGTACTTC CASTLDRVPYEQYF
TRBD2 - TRBJ2-3 TRBV2 TGTGCCAGCAGTGCAGGACTAGCGGGGGTAGATACGCAGTATTTT CASSAGLAGVDTQYF
- - TRBJ1-4 TRBV7-8 TGTGCCAGCAGCCTATTAGGGGTCTCAAAGAATGAAAAACTGTTTTTT CASSLLGVSKNEKLFF
TRBD1 - TRBJ1-2 TRBV7-8 TGTGCCAGCAGCTCAGACAGGGGGCGGGATGGCTACACCTTC CASSSDRGRDGYTF
TRBD1 - TRBJ1-5 TRBV28 TGTGCCAGCAGCATTGACAGGGCCCCTCAGCCCCAGCATTTT CASSIDRAPQPQHF
- - TRBJ1-1 TRBV6-1 TGTGCCAGCACCAAAGTTGGAGTGATGAACACTGAAGCTTTCTTT CASTKVGVMNTEAFF
- - TRBJ2-7 TRBV13 TGTGCCAGCAGCCTACAGGGCTTTTCCTACGAGCAGTACTTC CASSLQGFSYEQYF
TRBD2 - TRBJ2-1 TRBV28 TGTGCCAGCAGTTTCCTAATTGGGACTAGCGGGACTTCCTTCTACAATGAGCAGTTCTTC CASSFLIGTSGTSFYNEQFF
- - TRBJ1-2 TRBV5-1 TGCGCCAGCAGCCCCGCCCTGTACAGGGAACAACGTGGCTATGGCTACACCTTC CASSPALYREQRGYGYTF
TRBD1 - TRBJ2-1 TRBV19 TGTGCCAGTAAACGGTCTATAGACAGGGGCCGGTTTCCCAGCTCCTACAATGAGCAGTTCTTC CASKRSIDRGRFPSSYNEQFF
TRBD2 - TRBJ2-1 TRBV13 TGTGCCAGCAGCTTAGCAAGCGGGAGGCCCTACAATGAGCAGTTCTTC CASSLASGRPYNEQFF
TRBD1 few TRBJ1-1 TRBV6-1 TGTGCCAGCCACAACCCCGGGACAGGGGCTGAAGCTTTCTTT CASHNPGTGAEAFF
TRBD1 - TRBJ1-2 TRBV27 TGTGCCAGCAGTTTTATTGGGACAGGCTATGGCTACACCTTC CASSFIGTGYGYTF
- - TRBJ1-1 TRBV27 TGTGCCAGCAGTTTTAGGGAGGGGTCGTTCACTGAAGCTTTCTTT CASSFREGSFTEAFF
- - TRBJ2-7 TRBV5-6 TGTGCCAGCAGCATCCGGCCACAGGGTCCTCTCGGCGAGCAGTACTTC CASSIRPQGPLGEQYF
- - TRBJ1-2 TRBV9 TGTGCCAGCAGCGGGACAGCTTATGGCTACACCTTC CASSGTAYGYTF
TRBD2 - TRBJ2-7 TRBV25-1 TGTGCCAGCAGTGAATGGGCTAGCGGGGACGAGCAGTACTTC CASSEWASGDEQYF
- - TRBJ2-2 TRBV21-1 TGTGCCAGCAGCAAAGCGAGGCCACTGGAGCCTGGTCGGCCGGACAGAGTTAACACCGGGGAGCTGTTTTTT CASSKARPLEPGRPDRVNTGELFF
- - TRBJ2-5 TRBV20-1 TGCAGTGCTAGGGAGGAGACCCAGTACTTC CSAREETQYF
TRBD1 - TRBJ1-2 TRBV7-8 TGTGCCAGCAGCCCACTACCGACAGGGGGGAATGGCTACACCTTC CASSPLPTGGNGYTF
- - TRBJ2-3 TRBV11-2 TGTGCCAGCAGCCTAATCACAGATACGCAGTATTTT CASSLITDTQYF
- once TRBJ2-1 TRBV7-6 TGTGCCAGCAGCTTCTACAGCTTAGGCTCCTACAATGAGCAGTTCTTC CASSFYSLGSYNEQFF
TRBD2 - TRBJ2-3 TRBV13 TGTGCCAGCAGCCCAGGACTAGCGGGGGCCCTAACCACAGATACGCAGTATTTT CASSPGLAGALTTDTQYF
- once TRBJ1-1 TRBV6-5 TGTGCCAGCAGTTACCTCTACAGGCCTGAGAACACTGAAGCTTTCTTT CASSYLYRPENTEAFF
- - TRBJ1-1 TRBV6-1 TGTGCCAGCAGTGAATACCTTTTTGCGGCAGGGCTGAACACTGAAGCTTTCTTT CASSEYLFAAGLNTEAFF
- - TRBJ1-2 TRBV19 TGTGCCAGTAGTACCCATACAGGGAACTATGGCTACACCTTC CASSTHTGNYGYTF
TRBD1 - TRBJ2-3 TRBV28 TGTGCCAGCAGCCAGGGGGTTCTCCTCTCTAGCACAGATACGCAGTATTTT CASSQGVLLSSTDTQYF
- - TRBJ2-3 TRBV27 TGTGCCAGCAGTCCCCCAGGGGTAGGAACAGATACGCAGTATTTT CASSPPGVGTDTQYF
TRBD1 once TRBJ2-1 TRBV28 TGTGCCAGCACCTACTACAGGGGGTCCTACAATGAGCAGTTCTTC CASTYYRGSYNEQFF
TRBD2 - TRBJ2-1 TRBV30 TGTGCCTGTAGCGGGGGGGCGGATGAGCAGTTCTTC CACSGGADEQFF
- few TRBJ1-5 TRBV5-6 TGTGCCAGCAGCTTGGTAACAGGGAACCAGCCCCAGCATTTT CASSLVTGNQPQHF
- - TRBJ2-3 TRBV7-7 TGTGCTAGCAGCCGAAACAGGGTTGATACGCAGTATTTT CASSRNRVDTQYF
- - TRBJ2-1 TRBV7-8 TGTGCCAGCAGCTTAGACCTAGTCAATGAGCAGTTCTTC CASSLDLVNEQFF
- few TRBJ2-5 TRBV7-2 TGTGCCAGCAGCCGACGAGGGGGTCGCACTCAAGAGACCCAGTACTTC CASSRRGGRTQETQYF
- once TRBJ2-5 TRBV28 TGTGCCAGCACCCTCCGGTACAGCAACCAAGAGACCCAGTACTTC CASTLRYSNQETQYF
- - TRBJ2-7 TRBV7-8 TGTGCCAGCAGCTTAAATCCCGGACAAATCTTGAACGAGCAGTACTTC CASSLNPGQILNEQYF
- - TRBJ2-6 TRBV13 TGTGCCAGCAGCTTAGGCTCCGGGGCCAACGTCCTGACTTTC CASSLGSGANVLTF
- - TRBJ2-3 TRBV30 TGTGCCTGGAGTTCTTTAGAACGAGGTACGCAGTATTTT CAWSSLERGTQYF
- - TRBJ1-1 TRBV27 TGTGCCAGCAGGTTTTCCCCAGGGTCTGCTGAAGCTTTCTTT CASRFSPGSAEAFF